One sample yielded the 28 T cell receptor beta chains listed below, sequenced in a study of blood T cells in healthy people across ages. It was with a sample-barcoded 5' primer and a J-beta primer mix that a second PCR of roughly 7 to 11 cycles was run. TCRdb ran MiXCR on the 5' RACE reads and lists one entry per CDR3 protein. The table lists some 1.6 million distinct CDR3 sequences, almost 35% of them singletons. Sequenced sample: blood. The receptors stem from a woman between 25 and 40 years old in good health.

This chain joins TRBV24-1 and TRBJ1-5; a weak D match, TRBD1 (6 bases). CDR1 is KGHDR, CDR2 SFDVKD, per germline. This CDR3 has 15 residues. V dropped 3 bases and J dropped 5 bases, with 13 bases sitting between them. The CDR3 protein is CATSDRRGQDQPQHF. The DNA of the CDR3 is TGTGCCACCAGTGATCGCAGGGGTCAGGATCAGCCCCAGCATTTT.

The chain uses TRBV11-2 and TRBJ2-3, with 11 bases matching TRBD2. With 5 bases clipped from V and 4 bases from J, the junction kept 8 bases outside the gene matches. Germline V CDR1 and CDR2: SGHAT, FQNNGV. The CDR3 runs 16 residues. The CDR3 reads CASSPQLGLAADTQYF. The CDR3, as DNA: TGTGCCAGCAGCCCCCAGCTGGGACTAGCGGCAGATACGCAGTATTTT.

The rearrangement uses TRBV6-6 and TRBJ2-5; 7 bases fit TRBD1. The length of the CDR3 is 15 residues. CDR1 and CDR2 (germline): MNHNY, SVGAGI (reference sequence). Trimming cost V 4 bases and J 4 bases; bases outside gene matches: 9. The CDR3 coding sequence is TGTGCCAGCAGTTTACAGGGGTTAGGGCGAGAGACCCAGTACTTC. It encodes CASSLQGLGRETQYF.

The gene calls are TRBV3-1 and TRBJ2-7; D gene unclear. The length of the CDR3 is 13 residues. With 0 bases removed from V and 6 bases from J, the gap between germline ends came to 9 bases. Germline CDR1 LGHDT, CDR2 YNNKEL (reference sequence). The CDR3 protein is CASSQDRDGEQYF. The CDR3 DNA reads TGTGCCAGCAGCCAAGATCGAGATGGCGAGCAGTACTTC.

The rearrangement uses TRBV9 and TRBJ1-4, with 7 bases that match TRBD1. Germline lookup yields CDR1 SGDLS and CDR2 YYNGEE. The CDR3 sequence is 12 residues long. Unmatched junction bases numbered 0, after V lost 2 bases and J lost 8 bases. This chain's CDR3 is CASSVDREKLFF. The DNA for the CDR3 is TGTGCCAGCAGCGTGGACAGGGAAAAACTGTTTTTT.

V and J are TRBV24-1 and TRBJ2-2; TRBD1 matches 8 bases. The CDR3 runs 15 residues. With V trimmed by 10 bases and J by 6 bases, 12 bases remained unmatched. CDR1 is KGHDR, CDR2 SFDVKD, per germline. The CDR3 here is CATSPTGGGSGELFF. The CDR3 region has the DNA TGTGCCACAAGCCCCACAGGGGGAGGTTCCGGGGAGCTGTTTTTT.

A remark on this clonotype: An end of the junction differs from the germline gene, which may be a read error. CDR3 residues: CASSPKISGTTRTDAQYF. As DNA, the CDR3 is TGTGCCAGCAGCCCAAAAATTTCCGGGACTACACGGACAGATGCGCAGTATTTT. The V call is TRBV4-2, the J call TRBJ2-3; TRBD2 is a possible D gene (7 bases). Germline V gives CDR1 LGHNA, CDR2 YNFKEQ. The CDR3 runs 18 residues.

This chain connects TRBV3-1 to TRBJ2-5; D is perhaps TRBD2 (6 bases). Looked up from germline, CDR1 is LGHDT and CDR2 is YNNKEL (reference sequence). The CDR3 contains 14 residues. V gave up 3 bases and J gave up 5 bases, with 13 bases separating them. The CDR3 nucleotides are TGTGCCAGCAGCCAGAGAGGAGCGGGCGAGACCCAGTACTTC. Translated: CASSQRGAGETQYF.

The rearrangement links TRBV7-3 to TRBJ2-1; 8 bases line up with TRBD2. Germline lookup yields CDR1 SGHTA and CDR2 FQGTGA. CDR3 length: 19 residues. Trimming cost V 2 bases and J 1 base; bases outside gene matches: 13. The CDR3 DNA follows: TGTGCCAGCAGCTTACCTACCGAGCGGGAGAGGGGGTCCTACAATGAGCAGTTCTTC. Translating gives CASSLPTERERGSYNEQFF. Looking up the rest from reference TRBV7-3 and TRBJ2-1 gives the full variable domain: GAGVSQTPSNKVTEKGKYVELRCDPISGHTALYWYRQSLGQGPEFLIYFQGTGAADDSGLPNDRFFAVRPEGSVSTLKIQRTERGDSAVYLCASSLPTERERGSYNEQFFGPGTRLTVL.

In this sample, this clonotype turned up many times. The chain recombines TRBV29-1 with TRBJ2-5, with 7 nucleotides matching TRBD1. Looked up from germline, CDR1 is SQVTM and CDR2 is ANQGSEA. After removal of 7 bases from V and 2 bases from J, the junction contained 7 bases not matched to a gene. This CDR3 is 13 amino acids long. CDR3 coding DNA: TGCAGCGCCCTCCGGGACAGACAAGAGACCCAGTACTTC. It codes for CSALRDRQETQYF.

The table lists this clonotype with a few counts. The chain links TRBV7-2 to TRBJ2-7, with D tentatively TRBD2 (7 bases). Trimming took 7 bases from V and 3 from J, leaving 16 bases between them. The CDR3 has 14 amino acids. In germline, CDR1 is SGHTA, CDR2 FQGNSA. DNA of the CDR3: TGTGCCAGCAACTCGGGGGCGGGGGTCTACGAGCAGTACTTC. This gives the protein CASNSGAGVYEQYF.

The CDR3: CASSDPGTGREKLFF. CDR3 DNA sequence: TGTGCCAGCAGTGATCCTGGGACAGGGCGTGAAAAACTGTTTTTT. This chain connects TRBV6-1 to TRBJ1-4; TRBD1 aligns across 9 bases. Germline trimming cut 3 bases from V and 7 bases from J; bases unmatched to any gene: 6. The CDR3 is 15 residues long. Germline V lookup: CDR1 MNHNS, CDR2 SASEGT.

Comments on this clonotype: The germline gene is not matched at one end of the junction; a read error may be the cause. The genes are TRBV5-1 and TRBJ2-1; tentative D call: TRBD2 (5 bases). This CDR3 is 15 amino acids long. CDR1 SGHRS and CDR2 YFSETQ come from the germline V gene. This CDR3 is CASSLALASNNEQFF. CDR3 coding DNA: TGCGCCAGCAGCTTGGCCCTAGCTTCCAACAATGAGCAGTTCTTT.

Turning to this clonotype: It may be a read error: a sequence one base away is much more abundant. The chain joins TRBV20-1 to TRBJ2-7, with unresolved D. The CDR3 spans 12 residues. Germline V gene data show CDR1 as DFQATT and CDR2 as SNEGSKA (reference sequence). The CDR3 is CRASSGSYEQYF. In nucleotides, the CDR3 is TGCAGGGCTAGTTCTGGGTCCTACGAGCAGTACTTC.

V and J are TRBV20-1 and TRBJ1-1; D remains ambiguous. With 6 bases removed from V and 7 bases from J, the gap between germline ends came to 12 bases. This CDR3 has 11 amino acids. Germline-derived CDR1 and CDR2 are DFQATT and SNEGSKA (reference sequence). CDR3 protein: CSATVAVEAFF. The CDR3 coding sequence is TGCAGTGCAACCGTCGCGGTTGAAGCTTTCTTT.

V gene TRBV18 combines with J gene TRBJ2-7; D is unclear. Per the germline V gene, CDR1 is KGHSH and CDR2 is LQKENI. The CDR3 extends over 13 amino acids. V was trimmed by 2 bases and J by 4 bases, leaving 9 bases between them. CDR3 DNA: TGTGCCAGCTCACCAACAGATCGGTACGAGCAGTACTTC. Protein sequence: CASSPTDRYEQYF.

In DNA, the CDR3 is TGTGCCTCAGGGTGGGCTAGCTATGGCTACACCTTC. Amino acid sequence: CASGWASYGYTF. V usage is TRBV28 and J usage is TRBJ1-2, with D maybe TRBD1 (5 bases). V lost 11 bases to trimming and J lost 4 bases, with 14 bases between them. Looked up from germline, CDR1 is MDHEN and CDR2 is SYDVKM. The CDR3 loop spans 12 amino acids.

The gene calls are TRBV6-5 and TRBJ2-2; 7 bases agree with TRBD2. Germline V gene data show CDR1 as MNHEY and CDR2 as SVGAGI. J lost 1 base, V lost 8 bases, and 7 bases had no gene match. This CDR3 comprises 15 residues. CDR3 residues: CASRAGLGNTGELFF. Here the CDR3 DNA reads TGTGCCAGCCGGGCCGGACTAGGGAACACCGGGGAGCTGTTTTTT.

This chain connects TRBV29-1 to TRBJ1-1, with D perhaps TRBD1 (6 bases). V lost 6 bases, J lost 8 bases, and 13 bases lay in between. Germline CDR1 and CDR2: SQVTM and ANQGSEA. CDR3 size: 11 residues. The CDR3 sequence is CSVGGQREAFF. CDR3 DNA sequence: TGCAGCGTGGGGGGGCAGCGCGAAGCTTTCTTT.

The CDR3 region is CASSYINSGYNEQFF. For the CDR3, the DNA is TGTGCCAGCAGTTACATAAATAGCGGATACAATGAGCAGTTCTTC. The chain uses TRBV6-2 or TRBV6-3 and TRBJ2-1, with D tentatively TRBD2 (6 bases). Trimming pared 2 bases from V and 4 bases from J, leaving 12 bases between. Germline loops: CDR1 MNHEY, CDR2 SVGEGT. CDR3 length equals 15 residues.

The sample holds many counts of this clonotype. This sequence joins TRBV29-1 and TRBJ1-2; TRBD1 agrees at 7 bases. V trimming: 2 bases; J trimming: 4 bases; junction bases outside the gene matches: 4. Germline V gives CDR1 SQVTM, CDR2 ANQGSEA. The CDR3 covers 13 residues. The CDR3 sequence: CSVEHRGFYGYTF. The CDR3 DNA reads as TGCAGCGTTGAACACAGGGGTTTCTATGGCTACACCTTC.

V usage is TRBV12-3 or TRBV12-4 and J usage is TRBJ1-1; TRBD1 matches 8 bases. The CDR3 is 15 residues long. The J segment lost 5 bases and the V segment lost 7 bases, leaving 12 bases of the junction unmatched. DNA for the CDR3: TGTGCCAGCACCCATTCGGACAGGGTCATGACTGAAGCTTTCTTT. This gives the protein CASTHSDRVMTEAFF.

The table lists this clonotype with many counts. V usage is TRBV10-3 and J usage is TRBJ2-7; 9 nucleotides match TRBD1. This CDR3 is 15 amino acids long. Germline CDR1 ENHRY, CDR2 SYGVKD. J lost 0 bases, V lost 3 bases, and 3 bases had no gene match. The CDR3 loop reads CAISDRTGDSYEQYF. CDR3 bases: TGTGCCATCAGTGATCGGACAGGGGACTCCTACGAGCAGTACTTC.

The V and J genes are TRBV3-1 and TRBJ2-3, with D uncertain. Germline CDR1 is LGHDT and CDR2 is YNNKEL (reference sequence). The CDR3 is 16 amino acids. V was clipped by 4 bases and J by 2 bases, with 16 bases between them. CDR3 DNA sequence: TGTGCCAGCAGCCCTCGACGGATGACCCTCACAGATACGCAGTATTTT. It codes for CASSPRRMTLTDTQYF.

This CDR3 is CAWSTAIRLWGYTF. The CDR3 DNA reads TGTGCCTGGAGTACCGCCATTAGGTTGTGGGGCTACACCTTC. The gene calls are TRBV30 and TRBJ1-2; D remains unclear. V lost 2 bases, J lost 8 bases, and 18 bases lay in between. Germline V gives CDR1 GTSNPN, CDR2 SVGIG (reference sequence). The CDR3 consists of 14 residues.

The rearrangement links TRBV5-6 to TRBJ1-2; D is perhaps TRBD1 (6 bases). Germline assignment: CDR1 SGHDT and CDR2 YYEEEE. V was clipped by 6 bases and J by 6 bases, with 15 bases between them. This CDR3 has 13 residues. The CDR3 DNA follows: TGTGCCAGCACCACTGGGGGGGCAAATGGCTACACCTTC. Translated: CASTTGGANGYTF. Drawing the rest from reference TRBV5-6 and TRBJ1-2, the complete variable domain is DAGVTQSPTHLIKTRGQQVTLRCSPKSGHDTVSWYQQALGQGPQFIFQYYEEEERQRGNFPDRFSGHQFPNYSSELNVNALLLGDSALYLCASTTGGANGYTFGSGTRLTVV.

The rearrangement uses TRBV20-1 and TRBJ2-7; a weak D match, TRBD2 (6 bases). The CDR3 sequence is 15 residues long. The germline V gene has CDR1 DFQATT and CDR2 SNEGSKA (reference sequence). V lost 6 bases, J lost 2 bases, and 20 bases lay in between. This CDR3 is CSATKGRINPYEQYF. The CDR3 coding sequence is TGCAGTGCCACCAAAGGGAGGATCAACCCCTACGAGCAGTACTTC.

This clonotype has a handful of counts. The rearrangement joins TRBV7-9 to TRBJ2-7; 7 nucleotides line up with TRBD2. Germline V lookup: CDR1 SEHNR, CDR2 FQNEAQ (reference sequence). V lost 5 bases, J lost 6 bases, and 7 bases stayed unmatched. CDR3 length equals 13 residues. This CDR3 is CASSDRPGGEQYF. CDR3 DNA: TGTGCCAGCAGCGATCGACCGGGGGGCGAGCAGTACTTC.